This T cell receptor (beta chain) comes out of a study of Tregs in tolerant kidney transplant recipients. Findings and caveats of the study: The small number of patients limits these findings pending further validation. Tolerant patients' donor-specific Tregs expanded beyond overall Tregs, suggesting antigen-driven growth.

Recipients received nonmyeloablative bone marrow transplants from related graft donors, with transient mixed chimerism. Unstimulated regulatory T cells (CD4+CD25+CD127-), CD4+CD25- non-regulatory cells, CD4 and CD8 cells were FACS-sorted from thawed PBMCs. As regards this clone: The antigen remains undetermined. The read terminates 3 residues before the CDR3 end, so the remaining end is supplied by the germline J gene.

CDR1 SGHTA and CDR2 FQGNSA come from the germline V gene. With 3 bases removed from V and 7 bases from J, the gap between germline ends came to 10 bases. CDR3 length: 13 residues. The table came from immunoSEQ multiplex PCR; TCRdb's copy has only in-frame clones and leaves some out. This listing includes roughly 15,000 clones. This receptor was identified in a human patient who received a combined kidney and bone marrow transplant. Part of the T cell pool may stem from the graft donor. This specimen consisted of CD4+ T cells from blood (PBMCs), obtained 12 months after the transplant. The chain has TRBV7-2 and TRBJ1-5; D not certain. The DNA read from the CDR3 is TGTGCCAGCAGCTTCTGGGCAGGACAGCCC. Its protein product is CASSFWAGQP. The full CDR3 is CASSFWAGQPQHF.